The 27 T cell receptor beta chains below come from one sample, sequenced in a study of T cell responses to AZD1222 COVID-19 vaccine. Clones were sequenced by immunoSEQ multiplex PCR, and TCRdb holds only the in-frame ones, with some missing. The data show fewer than 200,000 clones, with about 89% seen just once and approximately 1.6% held by the top ten. The sample here was peripheral blood, taken 28 days after the second AZD1222 dose. Receptors were obtained from an adult who received the AZD1222 COVID-19 vaccine.

The chain recombines TRBV11-2 with TRBJ2-7, with 8 nucleotides matching TRBD1. In germline, CDR1 is SGHAT, CDR2 FQNNGV. The CDR3 is 15 residues long. Trimming took 6 bases from V and 4 from J; bases not matched to a gene: 11. The CDR3 DNA is TGTGCCAGCAGGCCCCCCGGGACAGGATTTTACGAGCAGTACTTC. Translation: CASRPPGTGFYEQYF.

V and J are TRBV19 and TRBJ1-5; perhaps TRBD1 as D (6 bases). CDR1 is LNHDA and CDR2 is SQIVND in the germline V gene (reference sequence). Trimming shortened V by 1 base and J by 1 base, and 11 bases separated the two germline ends. The CDR3 loop spans 16 amino acids. The DNA of the CDR3 is TGTGCCAGTAGTATAGGAACAGGGATGAGCAATCAGCCCCAGCATTTT. Translating gives CASSIGTGMSNQPQHF. Full variable domain (outside the CDR3, taken from reference TRBV19 and TRBJ1-5): DGGITQSPKYLFRKEGQNVTLSCEQNLNHDAMYWYRQDPGQGLRLIYYSQIVNDFQKGDIAEGYSVSREKKESFPLTVTSAQKNPTAFYLCASSIGTGMSNQPQHFGDGTRLSIL.

The chain recombines TRBV6-1 with TRBJ2-7, with TRBD2 as a possible D gene (5 bases). The CDR3 length is 14 residues. The V and J ends lost 5 bases and 3 bases respectively, with 14 bases between them. Germline-derived CDR1 and CDR2 are MNHNS and SASEGT. The CDR3 DNA follows: TGTGCCAGCAGTCTTAAGGGAGAACGCTACGAGCAGTACTTC. It specifies CASSLKGERYEQYF.

The rearrangement uses TRBV2 and TRBJ2-1; TRBD2 matches at 11 bases. Trimming at V came to 4 bases and at J to 5 bases, leaving 1 base not matched to a gene. Germline lookup yields CDR1 SNHLY and CDR2 FYNNEI. The CDR3 loop spans 14 amino acids. CDR3 sequence: CASSGLAGHNEQFF. As DNA, the CDR3 is TGTGCCAGCAGTGGACTAGCGGGACACAATGAGCAGTTCTTC.

The CDR3 here is CATSREGVSDNEQFF. The DNA for the CDR3 is TGTGCCACCAGCAGAGAGGGAGTTTCGGACAATGAGCAGTTCTTC. The V gene is TRBV15, the J gene TRBJ2-1, with D perhaps TRBD2 (5 bases). This CDR3 contains 15 residues. The germline V and J ends were trimmed by 0 bases and 5 bases, with 11 bases remaining between them. The germline V gene encodes CDR1 LNHNV and CDR2 YYDKDF (reference sequence).

A single count supports this clone. At one boundary the junction diverges from the germline segment, which might be a read error. The chain is built from TRBV6-2 or TRBV6-3 and TRBJ2-2; perhaps D is TRBD1 or TRBD2 (5 bases each). Looked up from germline, CDR1 is MNHEY and CDR2 is SVGEGT. There are 14 residues in the CDR3. This chain's CDR3 is CASSYGTKTGELFF. CDR3 nucleotides: TGTGCCAGCAGTTACGGGACGAAGACCGGGGAGCTGTTTTTT.

The chain combines TRBV3-1 (or the pseudogene TRBV3-2) with TRBJ2-3, with 7 bases that match TRBD2. In germline, CDR1 is LGHDT, CDR2 YNNKEL (reference sequence). V was pared by 5 bases and J by 0 bases, with 8 bases of the junction left unmatched. CDR3 length: 16 residues. CDR3 sequence reads: CASSSFWDYSTDTQYF. CDR3 nucleotides: TGTGCCAGCAGCTCCTTCTGGGACTACAGCACAGATACGCAGTATTTT.

The rearrangement uses TRBV5-8 and TRBJ1-1; TRBD1 might be the D (6 bases). Trimming shortened V by 0 bases and J by 1 base, and 13 bases separated the two germline ends. The CDR3 length is 16 residues. Germline lookup yields CDR1 SGHTS and CDR2 YDEGEE. The CDR3 nucleotides are TGTGCCAGCAGCTTGGATGGGGGGCCGGGGAACACTGAAGCTTTCTTT. Translation gives CASSLDGGPGNTEAFF.

V and J are TRBV15 and TRBJ1-3; possibly TRBD1 for D (6 bases). Per germline, CDR1 LNHNV and CDR2 YYDKDF (reference sequence). Trimming stripped 0 bases from V and 15 bases from J, with 15 bases between. CDR3 length: 13 residues. The CDR3 nucleotides are TGTGCCACCAGCAGAGATACAGGGTCCCGAGCATATTTT. As protein: CATSRDTGSRAYF.

The CDR3 spells CAIRALTDEQFF. CDR3 nucleotide sequence: TGTGCCATCAGGGCCCTGACGGATGAGCAGTTCTTC. This chain joins TRBV10-3 and TRBJ2-1; D not certain. The CDR3 runs to 12 residues. V was shortened by 6 bases and J by 8 bases, with 11 bases between the two germline ends. Germline V gene lookup returns CDR1 ENHRY and CDR2 SYGVKD.

This chain uses TRBV13 with TRBJ1-6; D is uncertain. The CDR3 contains 16 residues. The V end was cut by 0 bases, the J end by 0 bases, with 6 bases between. Germline V lookup: CDR1 PRHDT, CDR2 FYEKMQ (reference sequence). CDR3 DNA: TGTGCCAGCAGCTTAGGGTACTCCTCCTATAATTCACCCCTCCACTTT. This translates into CASSLGYSSYNSPLHF.

The V call is TRBV28, the J call TRBJ2-1, with TRBD2 identical over 9 bases. This CDR3 has 15 amino acids. Germline V CDR1 and CDR2: MDHEN, SYDVKM. Trimming at V came to 1 base and at J to 4 bases, leaving 2 bases not matched to a gene. The DNA of the CDR3 is TGTGCCAGCAGTTTATCAGCGGGAGGTTACAATGAGCAGTTCTTC. Residues: CASSLSAGGYNEQFF.

The chain uses TRBV20-1 and TRBJ1-4; the D is unclear. This CDR3 is 11 amino acids long. In germline, CDR1 is DFQATT, CDR2 SNEGSKA (reference sequence). V gave up 7 bases and J gave up 8 bases, with 11 bases separating them. CDR3 coding DNA: TGCAGTGGAGAGCAGATGGAAAAACTGTTTTTT. As protein: CSGEQMEKLFF.

This rearrangement joins TRBV7-2 to TRBJ2-2, with TRBD2 as a possible D gene (6 bases). The V end lost 2 bases, the J end lost 3 bases, and 13 bases lay between the germline ends. Germline values: CDR1 SGHTA, CDR2 FQGNSA. The CDR3 is made up of 16 amino acids. The CDR3 DNA is TGTGCCAGCAGCTTAAGAGAGCGGGTCGACACCGGGGAGCTGTTTTTT. Translation: CASSLRERVDTGELFF.

This clone was picked up one time. This chain connects TRBV6-5 to TRBJ2-5; D remains unclear. The germline V gene encodes CDR1 MNHEY and CDR2 SVGAGI. Trimming left V 2 bases short and J 5 bases short, with 6 bases between. This CDR3 is built from 12 residues. For the CDR3, the DNA is TGTGCCAGCAGTTACGGGGTGGAGACCCAGTACTTC. This gives the protein CASSYGVETQYF.

The rearrangement uses TRBV7-3 and TRBJ1-3; D perhaps matches TRBD1 (5 bases). V lost 1 base to trimming and J lost 5 bases, with 9 bases between them. The germline V gene encodes CDR1 SGHTA and CDR2 FQGTGA. There are 14 residues in the CDR3. This chain's CDR3 is CASSLKQGRNTIYF. Written as DNA, the CDR3 is TGTGCCAGCAGCTTAAAGCAGGGCCGAAACACCATATATTTT.

The rearrangement links TRBV18 to TRBJ2-7; unclear D gene. This CDR3 contains 12 residues. The germline CDR1 and CDR2 sequences are KGHSH and LQKENI. Trimming cost V 6 bases and J 7 bases, with 13 bases left between them. Written as DNA, the CDR3 is TGTGCCAGCTCCCCCACTAAAGGGGAGCAGTACTTC. Residues: CASSPTKGEQYF.

This sequence joins TRBV2 and TRBJ1-2, with D possibly matching TRBD1 (6 bases). In germline, CDR1 is SNHLY, CDR2 FYNNEI. CDR3 length: 15 residues. Trimming stripped 6 bases from V and 0 bases from J, with 14 bases between. The CDR3 loop reads CASSEQGLPNYGYTF. The CDR3 DNA sequence: TGTGCCAGCAGCGAACAGGGCCTACCTAACTATGGCTACACCTTC.

A single count supports this clone. The chain joins TRBV30 to TRBJ2-5; D unresolved. CDR3 length equals 15 residues. V was clipped by 0 bases and J by 4 bases, with 15 bases between them. CDR1 is GTSNPN and CDR2 is SVGIG in the germline V gene (reference sequence). CDR3 protein: CAWSVYNEIRETQYF. CDR3 nucleotide sequence: TGTGCCTGGAGTGTGTACAACGAGATAAGAGAGACCCAGTACTTC.

The rearrangement uses TRBV4-2 and TRBJ1-1; TRBD1 matches at 9 bases. CDR3 size: 16 residues. V lost 3 bases and J lost 1; bases outside the gene matches: 6. Germline V lookup: CDR1 LGHNA, CDR2 YNFKEQ. The CDR3 coding sequence is TGTGCCAGCAGCCAGGTGGACAGGGGTCCGAACACTGAAGCTTTCTTT. As protein: CASSQVDRGPNTEAFF.

The gene calls are TRBV29-1 and TRBJ1-2; 8 bases fit TRBD1. Per germline, CDR1 SQVTM and CDR2 ANQGSEA. The CDR3 is 13 amino acids. After removal of 3 bases from V and 5 bases from J, the junction contained 5 bases not matched to a gene. The CDR3: CSVDNTGGYGYTF. DNA of the CDR3: TGCAGCGTTGACAACACAGGGGGTTATGGCTACACCTTC.

The rearrangement joins TRBV4-1 to TRBJ2-1; D may be TRBD1 (5 bases). Germline CDR1 and CDR2: MGHRA and YSYEKL. V was shortened by 4 bases and J by 5 bases, with 12 bases between the two germline ends. This CDR3 has 14 residues. The CDR3: CASSLGRVNNEQFF. The CDR3 DNA reads as TGCGCCAGCAGCCTAGGCAGGGTAAACAATGAGCAGTTCTTC.

The chain recombines TRBV7-9 with TRBJ1-2, with unresolved D. V was shortened by 1 base and J by 8 bases, with 17 bases between the two germline ends. CDR1 is SEHNR, CDR2 FQNEAQ, per germline (reference sequence). CDR3 length equals 15 residues. CDR3 sequence reads: CASSLGRTPSEGYTF. The DNA of the CDR3 is TGTGCCAGCAGCTTAGGACGGACTCCCTCCGAGGGCTACACCTTC.

The rearrangement joins TRBV7-9 to TRBJ2-3, with TRBD2 matching over 12 bases. This CDR3 spans 16 amino acids. Trimming removed 5 bases from V and 5 bases from J; junction bases left unmatched: 8. CDR1 is SEHNR and CDR2 is FQNEAQ in the germline V gene (reference sequence). The CDR3 loop is CASSPRTSGDRDTQYF. The CDR3 nucleotides read TGTGCCAGCAGCCCCCGGACTAGCGGGGATAGAGATACGCAGTATTTT. The full variable domain, completed using reference TRBV7-9 and TRBJ2-3, is DTGVSQNPRHKITKRGQNVTFRCDPISEHNRLYWYRQTLGQGPEFLTYFQNEAQLEKSRLLSDRFSAERPKGSFSTLEIQRTEQGDSAMYLCASSPRTSGDRDTQYFGPGTRLTVL.

This rearrangement joins TRBV19 to TRBJ2-2; perhaps TRBD2 as D (6 bases). CDR1 LNHDA and CDR2 SQIVND come from the germline V gene (reference sequence). V was trimmed by 1 base and J by 7 bases, leaving 13 bases between them. The CDR3 is 15 residues long. In DNA, the CDR3 is TGTGCCAGTAGTATAGTTCAGGCCGGGGGCGGGGAGCTGTTTTTT. Translating gives CASSIVQAGGGELFF.

The chain couples TRBV7-2 to TRBJ1-2; D unresolved. Deletions cut 0 bases from V and 2 bases from J, with 7 bases between. CDR3 length: 14 residues. The germline CDR1 and CDR2 sequences are SGHTA and FQGNSA. CDR3 residues: CASSLAVDNYGYTF. The CDR3 coding sequence is TGTGCCAGCAGCTTAGCTGTAGACAACTATGGCTACACCTTC.

The rearrangement links TRBV3-1 (or the pseudogene TRBV3-2) to TRBJ1-2, with a tentative D call TRBD1 (5 bases). The length of the CDR3 is 16 residues. Germline V gene data show CDR1 as LGHDT and CDR2 as YNNKEL (reference sequence). Trimming shortened V by 0 bases and J by 8 bases, and 19 bases separated the two germline ends. CDR3 sequence reads: CASSQDFGGAPRGYTF. The CDR3 DNA reads as TGTGCCAGCAGCCAAGATTTCGGGGGTGCTCCGAGGGGCTACACCTTC.